This entry lists 32 T cell receptor beta chains sequenced from one sample in a study of T cell changes during pregnancy in multiple sclerosis. The protocol was immunoSEQ multiplex PCR, while the TCRdb copy is restricted to in-frame clones and leaves out a portion. In the table there are about 22,000 clones, over 80% of which are singletons. The sequencing here drew on CD8+ T cells from peripheral blood mononuclear cells, taken in the third trimester of pregnancy. The receptors originated from a female donor with multiple sclerosis, enrolled in a pregnancy study.

The table lists this clone with a count of one. The rearrangement joins TRBV7-9 to TRBJ1-1; D might be TRBD1 (6 bases). The CDR3 covers 16 residues. The V and J ends lost 3 bases and 0 bases respectively, with 14 bases between them. Germline V CDR1 and CDR2: SEHNR, FQNEAQ (reference sequence). CDR3 coding DNA: TGTGCCAGCAGCTTTGACAGGACCTTCATGAACACTGAAGCTTTCTTT. It translates to CASSFDRTFMNTEAFF.

The chain joins TRBV7-9 to TRBJ2-7; 7 bases are shared with TRBD2. The CDR3 has 15 residues. Germline CDR1 SEHNR, CDR2 FQNEAQ (reference sequence). Trimming took 1 base from V and 0 from J; bases not matched to a gene: 3. The CDR3, as DNA: TGTGCCAGCAGCTTAGGGGGGGGTGACTCCTACGAGCAGTACTTC. It encodes CASSLGGGDSYEQYF.

The chain combines TRBV28 with TRBJ2-2; 7 nucleotides match TRBD2. Looked up from germline, CDR1 is MDHEN and CDR2 is SYDVKM. The CDR3 has 17 amino acids. V lost 4 bases to trimming and J lost 3 bases; unmatched junction nucleotides: 11. The CDR3 loop reads CASSYGPGREYTGELFF. Written as DNA, the CDR3 is TGTGCCAGCAGTTATGGCCCTGGGCGGGAGTACACCGGGGAGCTGTTTTTT.

The rearrangement joins TRBV19 to TRBJ2-7; 7 bases map to TRBD2. V trimming: 3 bases; J trimming: 2 bases; junction bases outside the gene matches: 7. Germline V gene lookup returns CDR1 LNHDA and CDR2 SQIVND (reference sequence). The CDR3 is 15 residues long. The chain's CDR3 is CASSILASGPYEQYF. CDR3 bases: TGTGCCAGTAGTATCTTGGCTAGCGGACCCTACGAGCAGTACTTC.

V and J are TRBV29-1 and TRBJ2-3, with 8 bases lining up with TRBD1. Trimming cost V 7 bases and J 5 bases; bases outside gene matches: 8. CDR3 length: 13 residues. Looked up from germline, CDR1 is SQVTM and CDR2 is ANQGSEA. CDR3: CSGTGPFEDTQYF. In nucleotides, the CDR3 is TGCAGCGGGACAGGGCCCTTCGAAGATACGCAGTATTTT.

J is TRBJ2-7 and V is TRBV4-3, with 7 positions matching TRBD2. CDR1 is LGHNA, CDR2 YSLEER, per germline. CDR3 length equals 17 residues. With V trimmed by 2 bases and J by 3 bases, 13 bases remained unmatched. CDR3 residues: CASSQLKGLPGVYEQYF. CDR3 sequence (DNA): TGCGCCAGCAGCCAACTTAAGGGACTACCCGGGGTCTACGAGCAGTACTTC.

A few counts support this clone. The chain recombines TRBV6-1 with TRBJ2-3, with TRBD2 matching 12 bases. The CDR3 runs 15 residues. Germline V lookup: CDR1 MNHNS, CDR2 SASEGT. V was pared by 2 bases and J by 4 bases, with 1 base of the junction left unmatched. The CDR3 region has the DNA TGTGCCAGCAGTGAACTAGCGGGAGGGCCAGATACGCAGTATTTT. Residues: CASSELAGGPDTQYF.

The gene calls are TRBV27 and TRBJ1-3; 8 bases map to TRBD1. This CDR3 spans 15 amino acids. Germline V gene lookup returns CDR1 MNHEY and CDR2 SMNVEV (reference sequence). Unmatched junction bases numbered 7, after V lost 5 bases and J lost 4 bases. The CDR3 spells CASSISRQGGNTIYF. The CDR3 DNA follows: TGTGCCAGCAGTATCTCTAGACAGGGGGGAAACACCATATATTTT.

The V and J genes are TRBV4-2 and TRBJ2-1; the D gene is possibly TRBD2 (5 bases). Trimming removed 2 bases at V and 7 bases at J, with 24 bases between. Germline V CDR1 and CDR2: LGHNA, YNFKEQ. The CDR3 contains 18 residues. The CDR3 loop is CASSQSRAFSGLGNEQFF. The CDR3 DNA sequence: TGTGCCAGCAGCCAAAGTAGGGCTTTCTCAGGACTGGGGAATGAGCAGTTCTTC.

This clone was counted between two and nine times. V is TRBV4-3 and J is TRBJ2-1, with D perhaps matching TRBD1 (5 bases). CDR3 length: 14 residues. Germline V gene sequence: CDR1 LGHNA, CDR2 YSLEER. The V end lost 0 bases, the J end lost 7 bases, and 10 bases lay between the germline ends. CDR3 DNA sequence: TGCGCCAGCAGCCAAGACAGGGTTCTAAATGAGCAGTTCTTC. Translated, it gives CASSQDRVLNEQFF.

The rearrangement uses TRBV5-6 and TRBJ1-2; 11 nucleotides agree with TRBD1. CDR1 SGHDT and CDR2 YYEEEE come from the germline V gene. V lost 2 bases to trimming and J lost 1 base; unmatched junction nucleotides: 4. CDR3 length equals 16 residues. The CDR3 region has the DNA TGTGCCAGCAGCTTCCGGGACAGGGGGGTTAACTATGGCTACACCTTC. It translates to CASSFRDRGVNYGYTF.

The J gene is TRBJ1-3, the V gene TRBV7-8, with D possibly TRBD1 on 6 matching bases. The CDR3 loop spans 16 amino acids. The V end was cut by 4 bases, the J end by 0 bases, with 13 bases between. The germline V gene has CDR1 SGHVS and CDR2 FQNEAQ. CDR3 coding DNA: TGTGCCAGCAGCTCTCGCAGGGGCTACTCTGGAAACACCATATATTTT. Its protein product is CASSSRRGYSGNTIYF.

The chain is built from TRBV7-2 and TRBJ1-1; no definite D call. Trimming removed 7 bases from V and 4 bases from J, with 13 bases in between. Per germline, CDR1 SGHTA and CDR2 FQGNSA. The CDR3 is made up of 13 amino acids. The DNA for the CDR3 is TGTGCCAGCACCCTGTGGGGAGGCACTGAAGCTTTCTTT. This encodes CASTLWGGTEAFF.

Only one count was recorded for this clone. The chain employs TRBV7-9 and TRBJ2-3; no reliable D call. The CDR3 runs 18 residues. Trimming removed 3 bases from V and 2 bases from J, with 21 bases in between. Germline CDR1 and CDR2: SEHNR and FQNEAQ (reference sequence). The CDR3 loop reads CASSFNIRLAVDTDTQYF. DNA for the CDR3: TGTGCCAGCAGCTTCAATATTAGGTTAGCCGTGGACACAGATACGCAGTATTTT.

The chain is built from TRBV29-1 and TRBJ2-1; D is ambiguous. This CDR3 has 13 residues. Germline-derived CDR1 and CDR2 are SQVTM and ANQGSEA. Trimming stripped 4 bases from V and 6 bases from J, with 13 bases between. The CDR3 region is CSVVMATANEQFF. CDR3 nucleotide sequence: TGCAGCGTTGTGATGGCCACCGCCAATGAGCAGTTCTTC.

The chain recombines TRBV7-9 with TRBJ1-2, with 7 bases lining up with TRBD1. The CDR3 covers 15 residues. V lost 5 bases, J lost 8 bases, and 14 bases stayed unmatched. Germline V lookup: CDR1 SEHNR, CDR2 FQNEAQ (reference sequence). This CDR3 is CASSNYNRGGDGYTF. The CDR3 DNA sequence: TGTGCCAGCAGCAATTATAACAGAGGGGGCGACGGCTACACCTTC.

Concerning this clone: Compared with germline, one end of the junction differs, possibly owing to a read error. This chain connects TRBV10-2 to TRBJ2-7; TRBD1 matches at 7 bases. The CDR3 totals 14 residues. CDR1 is WSHSY, CDR2 SAAADI, per germline. CDR3 sequence reads: CVSLALDRPYEQYF. For the CDR3, the DNA is TGCGTCAGCCTTGCCCTGGACAGGCCCTACGAGCAGTACTTC.

The rearrangement uses TRBV18 and TRBJ2-5, with 12 bases that match TRBD2. CDR1 is KGHSH, CDR2 LQKENI, per germline. Germline trimming cut 8 bases from V and 5 bases from J; bases unmatched to any gene: 9. The CDR3 is 15 residues long. CDR3 region: CASDLAGGPSETQYF. Here the CDR3 DNA reads TGTGCCAGCGACCTAGCGGGAGGGCCCTCGGAGACCCAGTACTTC.

V usage is TRBV4-2 and J usage is TRBJ2-7; a possible D gene is TRBD1 (6 bases). There are 14 residues in the CDR3. Trimming removed 0 bases at V and 4 bases at J, with 10 bases between. CDR1 LGHNA and CDR2 YNFKEQ come from the germline V gene. The CDR3 loop reads CASSQDRGFYEQYF. CDR3 in DNA: TGTGCCAGCAGCCAAGACAGGGGTTTTTACGAGCAGTACTTC.

This chain links TRBV5-5 with TRBJ1-5, with D hard to call. Germline CDR1 is SGHKS and CDR2 is YYEKEE (reference sequence). V gave up 2 bases and J gave up 4 bases, with 13 bases separating them. This CDR3 has 15 amino acids. The CDR3 protein is CASSFGRGGNQPQHF. CDR3 DNA sequence: TGTGCCAGCAGCTTTGGGCGGGGTGGGAATCAGCCCCAGCATTTT.

The chain recombines TRBV7-6 with TRBJ2-1; the match to TRBD2 covers 7 bases. J gave up 4 bases and V 4 bases, and 10 bases lay outside the gene matches. This CDR3 region has 16 residues. Germline CDR1 is SGHVS and CDR2 is FNYEAQ. The CDR3 here is CASSSGGVAGYNEQFF. The CDR3 DNA reads as TGTGCCAGCAGCTCCGGAGGGGTAGCGGGTTACAATGAGCAGTTCTTC.

This chain links TRBV11-3 with TRBJ1-2; D possibly corresponds to TRBD1 (5 bases). V lost 5 bases to trimming and J lost 4 bases, with 23 bases between them. The CDR3 loop spans 17 amino acids. Germline CDR1 SGHNT, CDR2 YENEEA. The CDR3 loop is CASSLPRGGKGPYGYTF. CDR3 sequence (DNA): TGTGCCAGCAGCCTCCCCCGGGGGGGAAAGGGTCCCTATGGCTACACCTTC.

The rearrangement joins TRBV4-1 to TRBJ2-2; tentatively, D is TRBD2 (6 bases). The CDR3 consists of 15 residues. Germline V gene lookup returns CDR1 MGHRA and CDR2 YSYEKL. Trimming shortened V by 1 base and J by 6 bases, and 12 bases separated the two germline ends. CDR3 nucleotides: TGCGCCAGCAGCCAAGGCGGGATTAACGCCGGGGAGCTGTTTTTT. It specifies CASSQGGINAGELFF.

CDR3 in amino acids: CASSYLLTDTQYF. CDR3 in DNA: TGTGCCAGCAGTTACCTCTTGACAGATACGCAGTATTTT. J is TRBJ2-3 and V is TRBV6-5; the D is unclear. This CDR3 is built from 13 residues. V was clipped by 2 bases and J by 3 bases, with 6 bases between them. Germline CDR1 and CDR2: MNHEY and SVGAGI.

This clone was counted a few times. The chain is built from TRBV2 and TRBJ2-2, with 10 bases fitting TRBD2. The germline CDR1 and CDR2 sequences are SNHLY and FYNNEI. This CDR3 spans 15 amino acids. Losses at the gene ends were 8 bases for V and 6 bases for J; bases not matched to a gene: 9. CDR3 coding DNA: TGTGCCAGCCTCCAAGCGGGAGGGCCGGCCGGGGAGCTGTTTTTT. Residues: CASLQAGGPAGELFF. Full variable domain (missing parts from reference TRBV2 and TRBJ2-2): EPEVTQTPSHQVTQMGQEVILRCVPISNHLYFYWYRQILGQKVEFLVSFYNNEISEKSEIFDDQFSVERPDGSNFTLKIRSTKLEDSAMYFCASLQAGGPAGELFFGEGSRLTVL.

This chain joins TRBV5-6 and TRBJ1-5; TRBD1 matches 10 bases. The CDR3 has 16 residues. Germline V lookup: CDR1 SGHDT, CDR2 YYEEEE. The V gene end was trimmed by 4 bases and the J gene end by 0 bases; junction bases not matched to a gene: 4. The CDR3 spells CASSKGTGVSNQPQHF. CDR3 coding DNA: TGTGCCAGCAGCAAAGGGACAGGGGTTAGCAATCAGCCCCAGCATTTT.

The V and J genes are TRBV7-6 and TRBJ2-7, with D maybe TRBD1 (6 bases). In germline, CDR1 is SGHVS, CDR2 FNYEAQ. This CDR3 is built from 14 residues. Trimming pared 5 bases from V and 0 bases from J, leaving 11 bases between. The CDR3 DNA follows: TGTGCCAGCAGCCATGGGGGCACCTCCTACGAGCAGTACTTC. It codes for CASSHGGTSYEQYF.

This chain uses TRBV6-4 with TRBJ2-2; 7 positions agree with TRBD2. The junction had 3 bases not matched to a gene; V was cut back by 3 bases and J by 2 bases. Per the germline V gene, CDR1 is MRHNA and CDR2 is SNTAGT. There are 15 residues in the CDR3. In DNA, the CDR3 is TGTGCCAGCAGTGAGGGGGGGAAAAACACCGGGGAGCTGTTTTTT. It codes for CASSEGGKNTGELFF.

The V call is TRBV6-4, the J call TRBJ2-2; TRBD2 matches 11 bases. The CDR3 runs to 16 residues. Germline lookup yields CDR1 MRHNA and CDR2 SNTAGT. Unmatched junction bases numbered 1, after V lost 4 bases and J lost 0 bases. The chain's CDR3 is CASSVTSGTNTGELFF. The CDR3 DNA sequence: TGTGCCAGCAGTGTGACTAGCGGGACGAACACCGGGGAGCTGTTTTTT.

The J gene is TRBJ2-1, the V gene TRBV5-4; TRBD2 matches at 8 bases. CDR3 length: 15 amino acids. The trim removed 0 bases at V and 6 bases at J, leaving 5 bases unmatched. CDR1 SGHNT and CDR2 YYREEE come from the germline V gene (reference sequence). Here the CDR3 reads CASSLVVTSGNEQFF. CDR3 in DNA: TGTGCCAGCAGCTTGGTGGTAACTAGCGGCAATGAGCAGTTCTTC.

The gene calls are TRBV15 and TRBJ2-6; D not certain. Looked up from germline, CDR1 is LNHNV and CDR2 is YYDKDF (reference sequence). Trimming took off 5 bases at V and 0 bases at J, with 8 bases between the two ends. This CDR3 comprises 15 residues. Here the CDR3 reads CATSGGSSGANVLTF. CDR3 coding DNA: TGTGCCACCAGCGGCGGAAGCTCTGGGGCCAACGTCCTGACTTTC.

The chain is built from TRBV6-1 and TRBJ1-1; D possibly corresponds to TRBD1 (6 bases). The CDR3 consists of 12 residues. The V end lost 6 bases, the J end lost 4 bases, and 9 bases lay between the germline ends. Germline CDR1 reads MNHNS; CDR2 reads SASEGT. DNA for the CDR3: TGTGCCAGCAGGACAGGAGGCACTGAAGCTTTCTTT. Translated, it gives CASRTGGTEAFF.